The next 10 T cell receptor beta chains were all read from a single sample in a study of blood T cell repertoires in COVID-19. Data came from immunoSEQ multiplex PCR; TCRdb stores just in-frame clones and leaves some out. The data show about 76,000 clones, with roughly 87% seen just once and 6.5% to 9.5% held by the top ten. Sequenced material: peripheral blood. The receptors come from a man aged 25 to 40 with acute or convalescent COVID-19.

This sequence joins TRBV6-2 or TRBV6-3 and TRBJ2-3, with D hard to call. This CDR3 region has 14 residues. V was pared by 5 bases and J by 3 bases, with 12 bases between. CDR1 is MNHEY, CDR2 SVGEGT, per germline. This chain's CDR3 is CASSPETVTDTQYF. The CDR3 region has the DNA TGTGCCAGCAGTCCAGAGACTGTGACAGATACGCAGTATTTT.

This clone came up a few times. The rearrangement uses TRBV28 and TRBJ1-4; tentative D call: TRBD1 (5 bases). Germline V gene lookup returns CDR1 MDHEN and CDR2 SYDVKM. The CDR3 is made up of 15 amino acids. V lost 6 bases to trimming and J lost 7 bases, with 18 bases between them. In DNA, the CDR3 is TGTGCCAGCAGCACGGACGGGACTGCTCTTGAAAAACTGTTTTTT. Its translation is CASSTDGTALEKLFF.

This chain connects TRBV28 to TRBJ2-7, with 7 bases aligning to TRBD2. The CDR3 is 17 residues long. Germline V gene data show CDR1 as MDHEN and CDR2 as SYDVKM. Trimming removed 1 base from V and 2 bases from J; junction bases left unmatched: 11. The CDR3, as DNA: TGTGCCAGCAGTTTATCCGGGGAGGGAGTAATCACCTACGAGCAGTACTTC. Its protein is CASSLSGEGVITYEQYF.

This clone is a singleton in its sample. The V gene is TRBV29-1, the J gene TRBJ1-4; D perhaps matches TRBD1 (5 bases). V lost 4 bases, J lost 8 bases, and 11 bases lay in between. The CDR3 has 12 amino acids. Germline-derived CDR1 and CDR2 are SQVTM and ANQGSEA. CDR3 in DNA: TGCAGCGTTGCAAGGGGAGGAGAAAAACTGTTTTTT. Its protein product is CSVARGGEKLFF.

The chain carries TRBV28 and TRBJ2-1, with 7 bases identical to TRBD2. With 4 bases clipped from V and 1 base from J, the junction kept 1 base outside the gene matches. This CDR3 comprises 14 residues. Germline CDR1 MDHEN, CDR2 SYDVKM. CDR3 protein: CASSWTSSYNEQFF. DNA for the CDR3: TGTGCCAGCAGTTGGACTAGTTCCTACAATGAGCAGTTCTTC. The full variable domain, completed using reference TRBV28 and TRBJ2-1, is DVKVTQSSRYLVKRTGEKVFLECVQDMDHENMFWYRQDPGLGLRLIYFSYDVKMKEKGDIPEGYSVSREKKERFSLILESASTNQTSMYLCASSWTSSYNEQFFGPGTRLTVL.

The chain has TRBV4-1 and TRBJ2-5, with D possibly TRBD1 on 5 matching bases. Trimming took 3 bases from V and 4 from J, leaving 15 bases between them. The CDR3 runs 15 residues. Germline lookup yields CDR1 MGHRA and CDR2 YSYEKL. The CDR3 reads CASSQDNRRLETQYF. The DNA of the CDR3 is TGCGCCAGCAGCCAGGACAACAGGAGACTAGAGACCCAGTACTTC.

In its sample, this clone is medium-sized. The V call is TRBV3-1 (or the pseudogene TRBV3-2), the J call TRBJ1-1, with a tentative D call TRBD1 (5 bases). Trimming removed 0 bases from V and 0 bases from J, with 8 bases in between. CDR3 length: 15 amino acids. Germline lookup yields CDR1 LGHDT and CDR2 YNNKEL (reference sequence). The CDR3 DNA reads as TGTGCCAGCAGCCAAGAAGGGGCGCTGAACACTGAAGCTTTCTTT. Translating gives CASSQEGALNTEAFF.

The J gene is TRBJ2-7, the V gene TRBV27; 10 bases are shared with TRBD1. The CDR3 loop spans 15 amino acids. Germline V CDR1 and CDR2: MNHEY, SMNVEV (reference sequence). Losses at the gene ends were 5 bases for V and 2 bases for J; bases not matched to a gene: 6. The CDR3 nucleotides read TGTGCCAGCAGTCTGCGGGACAGGGGACCCTACGAGCAGTACTTC. Amino acids: CASSLRDRGPYEQYF.

V gene TRBV7-6 combines with J gene TRBJ2-7; a possible D gene is TRBD2 (6 bases). CDR1 and CDR2 from the germline V gene are SGHVS and FNYEAQ. Trimming stripped 1 base from V and 3 bases from J, with 16 bases between. The CDR3 runs 16 residues. This chain's CDR3 is CASSLEAAGTLYEQYF. The CDR3 nucleotides read TGTGCCAGCAGCTTAGAGGCGGCGGGAACCCTCTACGAGCAGTACTTC.

This clone was seen more than once but under ten times. V and J are TRBV2 and TRBJ2-1, with TRBD2 matching 8 bases. CDR1 is SNHLY and CDR2 is FYNNEI in the germline V gene. Trimming took 4 bases from V and 4 from J; bases not matched to a gene: 6. This CDR3 has 15 amino acids. Here the CDR3 DNA reads TGTGCCAGCAGTGCCTTTAGCGGGATTTACAATGAGCAGTTCTTC. Its translation: CASSAFSGIYNEQFF. The entire variable domain, with the rest obtained from reference TRBV2 and TRBJ2-1, is as follows: EPEVTQTPSHQVTQMGQEVILRCVPISNHLYFYWYRQILGQKVEFLVSFYNNEISEKSEIFDDQFSVERPDGSNFTLKIRSTKLEDSAMYFCASSAFSGIYNEQFFGPGTRLTVL.